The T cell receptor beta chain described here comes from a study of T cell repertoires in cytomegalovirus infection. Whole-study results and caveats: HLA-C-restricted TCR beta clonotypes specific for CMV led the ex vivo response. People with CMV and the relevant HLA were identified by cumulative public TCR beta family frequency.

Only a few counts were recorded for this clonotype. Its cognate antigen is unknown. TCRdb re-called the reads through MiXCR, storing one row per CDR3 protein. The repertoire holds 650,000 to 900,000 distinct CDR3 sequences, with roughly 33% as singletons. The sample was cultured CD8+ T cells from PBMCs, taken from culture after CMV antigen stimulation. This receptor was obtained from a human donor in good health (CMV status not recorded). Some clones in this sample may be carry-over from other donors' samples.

The CDR3 region has the DNA TGTGCCAGCAGTGAAGCGCTTGGTCACGAGCAGTACTTC. Protein sequence: CASSEALGHEQYF. The J gene is TRBJ2-7, the V gene TRBV2; D is ambiguous. This CDR3 is 13 amino acids long. Germline V gene lookup returns CDR1 SNHLY and CDR2 FYNNEI. Trimming stripped 0 bases from V and 5 bases from J, with 8 bases between.